This TCR beta chain comes out of a study of cytomegalovirus exposure and HLA in healthy donors. In the PCR, 60 Vbeta and 13 Jbeta primers were used. Generated by immunoSEQ multiplex PCR, the TCRdb table keeps only in-frame clones and is missing some. The repertoire holds about 180,000 clones, with 76% as singletons. After removal of 6 bases from V and 3 bases from J, the junction contained 7 bases not matched to a gene. The CDR3 runs 14 residues. The germline CDR1 and CDR2 sequences are SGHKS and YYEKEE (reference sequence). Input material: PBMCs. The sequence was collected from a man younger than 30 in good health and CMV-seronegative. The genes are TRBV5-5 and TRBJ2-5; 8 bases are shared with TRBD2. As DNA, the CDR3 is TGTGCCAGCACCCTATTCGGGGGGGAAGAGACCCAGTACTTC. Its protein product is CASTLFGGEETQYF.